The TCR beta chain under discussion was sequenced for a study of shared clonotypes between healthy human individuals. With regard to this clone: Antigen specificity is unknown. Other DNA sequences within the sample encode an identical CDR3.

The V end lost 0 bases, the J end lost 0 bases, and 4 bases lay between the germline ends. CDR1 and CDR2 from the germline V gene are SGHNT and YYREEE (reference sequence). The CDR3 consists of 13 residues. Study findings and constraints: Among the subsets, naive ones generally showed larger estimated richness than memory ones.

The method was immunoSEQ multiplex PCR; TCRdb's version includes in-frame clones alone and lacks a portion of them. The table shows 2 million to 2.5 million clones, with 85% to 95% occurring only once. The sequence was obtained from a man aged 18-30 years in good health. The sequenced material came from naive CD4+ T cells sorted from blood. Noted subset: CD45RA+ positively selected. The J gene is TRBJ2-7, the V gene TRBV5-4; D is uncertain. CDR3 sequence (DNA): TGTGCCAGCAGCTTGGCCGGCTCCTACGAGCAGTACTTC. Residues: CASSLAGSYEQYF.